This T cell receptor beta chain came from a study of regulatory T cells in long-lasting Graves disease (dated by TCRdb to about 2021). Study-wide context: Newly diagnosed Graves' disease patients had taken antithyroid drugs for less than 3 months. A total of around 35 samples underwent TCR sequencing, from roughly 13 patients with persistent Graves' disease and some 20 patients with newly diagnosed Graves' disease. This study used TCR sequencing and RNA sequencing of peripheral blood to compare persistent Graves' disease patients against newly diagnosed Graves' disease patients. The study was conducted in China and was registered as a clinical trial. Results the study describes overall, beyond this receptor: A larger number of public clonotypes was shared among persistent patients (fewer than 3,000) than among newly diagnosed patients (around 890). Persistent Graves' disease patients showed lower TCR Shannon entropy and fewer highly expanded clones than newly diagnosed patients, suggesting clonal expansion. Peripheral blood alone was examined, since thyroid tissue, which constituted the primary lesion, could not be accessed. Sequencing and analysis were limited to the TCR beta chain. Preferential use of TRBV28, TRBJ1-2 and TRBJ2-5 was observed in persistent disease, whereas TRBV20-1 and TRBJ2-1 were favored in newly diagnosed disease. The small sample size was acknowledged by the authors as a limitation that may reduce accuracy.

Library preparation used multiplex PCR. Sequencing took place on an Illumina HiSeq 4000. iRepertoire HTBI primers and Arm-PCR amplification of CDR3 regions were used to construct TCR beta libraries. Before sequencing, the PCR products underwent gel purification. The original pipeline was this. Gene usage analysis of CDR3 amino acid clonotypes relied on the 60 or so TRBV and about 15 TRBJ segments identified across samples. COPE and FqMerger were used to merge filtered high-quality paired reads into contigs. Contigs were aligned with BLAST to IMGT TRBV, TRBD and TRBJ reference genes, and CDR3 was defined per IMGT. Any clonotype with a frequency above 0.1% was counted as a highly expanded clone. Shannon entropy served as the measure of repertoire diversity, while the Gini coefficient captured V-J evenness. A clonotype was considered public if more than one individual shared it. Using fastp trimming at Q25 and MiXCR clonotype assembly, TCRdb reanalyzed the public sequencing data and kept in-frame beta chains. Every entry covers one CDR3 protein and lists the most common genes and DNA from its rows. These V and J calls are TCRdb output, not the study's own analysis. In this sample the table shows some 490,000 distinct CDR3 sequences, around 12% of which occur a single time. Of the sample, approximately 9.6% is held by the ten largest clones.

The sample holds many counts of this clonotype. This receptor's antigen is unknown. Base qualities were left out, and no much larger clone turns up one base away. From its cysteine to its phenylalanine, the CDR3 spans 15 amino acids. Only the CDR3 DNA is retained, 45 bases long and in frame from the first base. Taken from the germline V gene, the CDR1 and CDR2 loops are SGHTA and FQGNSA. The junction shows trimming of 5 bases on V and 3 bases on J, plus 14 bases between the germline ends. Explained via the paper, the time point label denotes: newly diagnosed GD, antithyroid drugs for less than 3 months. For both TCR sequencing and RNA sequencing, RNA was extracted from PBMCs using TRIzol. Graves' disease was diagnosed according to American Thyroid Association guidelines. The patients came from an endocrinology department in Xi'an, China. From each patient, roughly 9 milliliters of peripheral blood was collected into an EDTA anticoagulant tube. PBMCs were isolated by Ficoll Paque Plus density gradient separation without further T cell sorting. An Agilent 2100 Bioanalyzer and agarose gel were used to check RNA quality, and a NanoDrop 2000 was used to measure RNA concentration.

These same records also appear under a second study, on T cells in Graves' hyperthyroidism and ophthalmopathy. Looking at the second paper: Stable Graves' hyperthyroidism was defined as the absence of progression to ophthalmopathy over 18 months of follow-up. The hyperthyroidism patients were between 18 and 65 years old and newly diagnosed, with a disease duration of less than 2 months. The study excluded patients with uncontrolled infections, other autoimmune diseases, pregnancy or lactation. Diagnoses were established on the basis of clinical symptoms, serum thyroxine and TRAb, thyroid ultrasound, and orbital computed tomography. For the first round of RT-PCR on the TCR CDR3, the HTBI primer set was used together with the Qiagen OneStep RT-PCR kit. Most expanded thyroid clonotypes (frequency above 0.001) were also detected in blood, a finding suggesting that blood repertoires may reflect thyroid immune responses. In cross-validation, a model built on a 13 V-J signature told ophthalmopathy apart from stable hyperthyroidism with approximately 90% sensitivity and approximately 81% specificity, and in testing the same model reached 80%/75%. In validation, progression to ophthalmopathy was predicted by the model with nearly 71% sensitivity and roughly 76% specificity, a median of about 6.8 months before onset. To identify distinguishing TCR V-J signatures, a discovery cohort of around 100 patients was used, comprising under 45 with Graves' ophthalmopathy and around 57 with stable Graves' hyperthyroidism. An independent validation cohort of under 20 hyperthyroidism patients and approximately 15 patients who later progressed to ophthalmopathy tested prospective prediction of ophthalmopathy. The roughly 100 discovery patients were randomly divided into training and test sets at a 7:3 ratio. The study also compared thyroid tissue and blood T-cell repertoires from more than five Graves' hyperthyroidism patients. Following sampling, methimazole starting at 30 mg daily was given to hyperthyroidism patients, and high-dose intravenous methylprednisolone was given to ophthalmopathy patients. Libraries were constructed in a second round of multiplex PCR, after which size selection and purification were carried out. Sequencing of the libraries was done on an Illumina HiSeq2000 using paired-end 100 bp reads. SOAPnuke was used to process the raw data, throwing out any read that contained adapters or uncalled bases, had a mean Phred below 15, or lacked an exact constant-primer or identifier match. COPE v1.2.5 was used to merge high-quality paired reads, and clonotypes were defined as unique nucleotide sequences. MiTCR v1.1 was used to align the clonotypes against IMGT TRBV, TRBD and TRBJ reference segments. Only V-J combinations with frequency above 0.0001, covering 98% to 99.2% of repertoires, were analysed. A TCS score was defined as the ratio between F50 (clonal expansion) and ExV (chaos), using BLOSUM62-based TCRdist between CDR3 peptides within each V-J. Welch's t-statistics and random forest reduced approximately 520 V-J features to roughly 13, which were used in a naive Bayes classifier (R e1071). Sample size was not statistically predetermined, and investigators were not blinded to group allocation. The paper reports TCR Vbeta CDR3 sequencing of about 140 peripheral blood samples: 43 ophthalmopathy, under 80 hyperthyroidism and 17 progressor patients.

The chain is made from TRBV7-2 and TRBJ1-5; the D gene lacks a confident call. The TCR was taken from a woman between 25 and 40 years old with Graves disease. Donor details come from another sample of the same person, matched by shared clones. Here the sequenced sample was peripheral blood mononuclear cells (PBMCs), taken at new diagnosis, from a patient treated with antithyroid drugs. The DNA sequence follows: TGTGCCAGCAGCCCCAAAGGACGGTACAATCAGCCCCAGCATTTT. This yields the protein CASSPKGRYNQPQHF.